These T cell receptor beta chains were read from a single sample in a study of blood T cell repertoires in COVID-19. Sequencing used immunoSEQ multiplex PCR; TCRdb keeps in-frame clones, though not all of them. The table has around 70,000 clones, approximately 78% seen once. The sequenced material came from peripheral blood. Receptors were obtained from a human donor in a cohort sampled during active COVID-19. Each CDR3 is given with its conserved first and last residue. Each record gives: clone size, V gene, D gene, J gene, CDR3 protein, CDR3 DNA. D genes are given only for firm matches. A row's size may be missing; if present it is once, few, many or a size class.

NA	TRBV28	NA	TRBJ1-6	CASRSYSNSPLHF	TGTGCCAGCAGGTCCTATTCTAATTCACCCCTCCACTTT
NA	TRBV4-1	TRBD2	TRBJ2-5	CASSQVATSAAETQYF	TGCGCCAGCAGCCAAGTCGCGACTAGCGCGGCTGAGACCCAGTACTTC
NA	TRBV4-1	TRBD1	TRBJ1-4	CASSQDRGQGEKLFF	TGCGCCAGCAGCCAAGATAGGGGACAGGGCGAAAAACTGTTTTTT
NA	TRBV19	NA	TRBJ1-5	CASIRRAGNQPQHF	TGTGCCAGTATTAGGAGGGCAGGCAATCAGCCCCAGCATTTT
once	TRBV11-2	NA	TRBJ1-1	CASSLAIGEGTEAFF	TGTGCCAGCAGCTTAGCTATAGGGGAGGGCACTGAAGCTTTCTTT
NA	TRBV28	NA	TRBJ2-7	CASSFVAHSYEQYF	TGTGCCAGCAGTTTTGTAGCGCACTCCTACGAGCAGTACTTC
NA	TRBV10-1	NA	TRBJ2-7	CASSGTISYEQYF	TGCGCCAGCAGTGGGACTATATCCTACGAGCAGTACTTC
NA	TRBV7-6	TRBD1	TRBJ1-6	CASSLETGGYSPLHF	TGTGCCAGCAGCTTAGAGACAGGGGGTTACTCACCCCTCCACTTT
many	TRBV28	NA	TRBJ1-2	CASSLTVTPGDSSYGYTF	TGTGCCAGCAGTTTAACGGTCACCCCAGGGGATAGTAGCTATGGCTACACCTTC
few	TRBV2	NA	TRBJ2-7	CASSVGPPGVEQYF	TGTGCCAGCAGTGTTGGGCCGCCTGGTGTCGAGCAGTACTTC
few	TRBV7-8	NA	TRBJ2-6	CASSLASSGANVLTF	TGTGCCAGCAGCTTAGCCAGCTCTGGGGCCAACGTCCTGACTTTC
NA	TRBV5-1	NA	TRBJ1-5	CASSLGVQDSNQPQHF	TGCGCCAGCAGCTTGGGAGTTCAAGATAGCAATCAGCCCCAGCATTTT
NA	TRBV5-1	TRBD1	TRBJ2-7	CASSLAPGGYYEQYF	TGCGCCAGCAGCTTGGCCCCAGGGGGCTACTACGAGCAGTACTTC
NA	TRBV11-2	TRBD1	TRBJ2-7	CASSFFRGPSYEQYF	TGTGCCAGCAGCTTCTTCAGGGGGCCCTCCTACGAGCAGTACTTC
NA	TRBV5-6	NA	TRBJ2-5	CASSPGRRGIQYF	TGTGCCAGCAGCCCTGGACGCCGGGGGATCCAGTACTTC
NA	TRBV7-9	NA	TRBJ1-1	CASSPRIEAFF	TGTGCCAGCAGCCCCAGGATCGAAGCTTTCTTT
NA	TRBV6-4	NA	TRBJ1-1	CASSDSFRGNTEAFF	TGTGCCAGCAGTGACTCCTTTAGGGGTAACACTGAAGCTTTCTTT
NA	TRBV27	TRBD2	TRBJ2-2	CASNPSGSGWNTGELFF	TGTGCCAGCAACCCAAGCGGGAGCGGGTGGAACACCGGGGAGCTGTTTTTT
NA	TRBV27	TRBD2	TRBJ2-7	CASSIPGTSGKSSYEQYF	TGTGCCAGCAGCATCCCCGGGACTAGCGGGAAGAGCTCCTACGAGCAGTACTTC
NA	TRBV19	TRBD2	TRBJ2-4	CASSIDLAGGVGIQYF	TGTGCCAGTAGTATTGACCTAGCGGGAGGGGTGGGCATTCAGTACTTC
NA	TRBV6-5	NA	TRBJ2-7	CASSYSGKSYEQYF	TGTGCCAGCAGTTATAGCGGAAAGTCCTACGAGCAGTACTTC
NA	TRBV30	TRBD2	TRBJ2-2	CAASGLAGGYGELFF	TGTGCCGCGTCGGGACTAGCGGGAGGTTACGGGGAGCTGTTTTTT
NA	TRBV6-5	NA	TRBJ1-1	CASSTRGAMNTEAFF	TGTGCCAGCAGTACCCGTGGAGCCATGAACACTGAAGCTTTCTTT
NA	TRBV7-9	TRBD1	TRBJ1-5	CASSFGQGAYQPQHF	TGTGCCAGCAGCTTTGGACAGGGGGCTTATCAGCCCCAGCATTTT
NA	TRBV27	NA	TRBJ2-1	CASSFKSDNEQFF	TGTGCCAGCAGTTTTAAGTCGGACAATGAGCAGTTCTTC
NA	TRBV10-3	NA	TRBJ1-4	CAISVEGRGDEKLFF	TGTGCCATCAGTGTGGAGGGGCGCGGAGATGAAAAACTGTTTTTT
NA	TRBV7-2	NA	TRBJ1-1	CASSVGGGTTEAFF	TGTGCCAGCAGCGTTGGGGGAGGGACCACTGAAGCTTTCTTT
NA	TRBV6-1	NA	TRBJ1-4	CASSEAYDRLFF	TGTGCCAGCAGTGAAGCATACGACAGACTGTTTTTT
NA	TRBV30	TRBD2	TRBJ2-1	CACPNPSGKRDEQFF	TGTGCCTGTCCGAACCCTAGCGGGAAAAGGGATGAGCAGTTCTTC
few	TRBV3-1/TRBV3-2	NA	TRBJ2-7	CASRQGTEFYEQYF	TGTGCCAGCAGACAAGGGACTGAATTTTACGAGCAGTACTTC
NA	TRBV9	TRBD2	TRBJ2-5	CASSVAGLAGGRQTQYF	TGTGCCAGCAGCGTAGCGGGCCTAGCGGGAGGGCGGCAGACCCAGTACTTC
NA	TRBV18	TRBD1	TRBJ1-2	CASSPPIARGQGYTF	TGTGCCAGCTCACCACCGATTGCCAGGGGGCAGGGCTACACCTTC
NA	TRBV7-9	NA	TRBJ2-3	CASSPTLTHSTDTQYF	TGTGCCAGCAGCCCTACCCTGACACATTCCACAGATACGCAGTATTTT
NA	TRBV7-2	TRBD2	TRBJ2-1	CASSLGFGTSGKTYNEQFF	TGTGCCAGCAGCTTAGGTTTTGGGACTAGCGGAAAGACTTACAATGAGCAGTTCTTC
NA	TRBV5-1	NA	TRBJ1-4	CASTLGRTGNEKLFF	TGCGCCAGCACCCTGGGGAGGACCGGTAATGAAAAACTGTTTTTT
NA	TRBV9	NA	TRBJ2-2	CASSVAVGLDTGELFF	TGTGCCAGCAGCGTAGCGGTTGGACTGGACACCGGGGAGCTGTTTTTT
NA	TRBV28	TRBD2	TRBJ2-7	CASSPGLAGLSYEQYF	TGTGCCAGCAGCCCCGGACTAGCGGGACTATCCTACGAGCAGTACTTC
NA	TRBV4-3	NA	TRBJ2-3	CASSQDSSFTDTQYF	TGCGCCAGCAGCCAAGATTCCAGTTTCACAGATACGCAGTATTTT
NA	TRBV28	TRBD1	TRBJ2-7	CASGLGTVSYEQYF	TGTGCCAGCGGCCTGGGGACAGTCTCCTACGAGCAGTACTTC
NA	TRBV3-1/TRBV3-2	NA	TRBJ1-1	CASSQGRVTEAFF	TGTGCCAGCAGCCAAGGCAGGGTCACTGAAGCTTTCTTT
once	TRBV5-4	TRBD2	TRBJ2-1	CASSLSLAGGREQFF	TGTGCCAGCAGCTTGTCACTAGCGGGCGGTCGGGAGCAGTTCTTC
NA	TRBV5-1	TRBD1	TRBJ1-2	CASSWSPGQGADGYTF	TGCGCCAGCAGCTGGAGCCCGGGACAGGGGGCTGATGGCTACACCTTC
few	TRBV4-3	NA	TRBJ1-1	CASSLTENTEAFF	TGCGCCAGCAGCCTGACAGAGAACACTGAAGCTTTCTTT
NA	TRBV28	NA	TRBJ1-2	CASSSPDSNLYGYTF	TGTGCCAGCAGTTCACCCGACAGTAACCTATATGGCTACACCTTC
NA	TRBV3-1/TRBV3-2	TRBD2	TRBJ2-7	CASSPAGGTYEQYF	TGTGCCAGCAGCCCAGCGGGAGGGACCTACGAGCAGTACTTC
NA	TRBV18	TRBD2	TRBJ2-7	CASSKTSGYYEQYF	TGTGCCAGCTCAAAGACTAGCGGGTACTACGAGCAGTACTTC
NA	TRBV7-2	NA	TRBJ2-6	CASSPQPTGDGGANVLTF	TGTGCCAGCAGCCCACAGCCAACAGGCGACGGAGGGGCCAACGTCCTGACTTTC
NA	TRBV7-2	NA	TRBJ2-5	CASSLRLGKETQYF	TGTGCCAGCAGCTTAAGACTAGGGAAAGAGACCCAGTACTTC
NA	TRBV19	TRBD1	TRBJ2-7	CASRDRGQYEQYF	TGTGCCAGTAGGGACAGGGGGCAATACGAGCAGTACTTC
few	TRBV25-1	TRBD1	TRBJ1-1	CASNRQGRTTEAFF	TGTGCCAGCAATCGACAGGGCAGGACCACTGAAGCTTTCTTT